Following are 5 T cell receptor beta chains from one sample sequenced in a study of regulatory T cells in long-lasting Graves disease. The time point here: persistent/refractory GD, antithyroid drugs over 5 years with positive TRAb. RNA from PBMCs was the source of the TCR library. Construction of the TCR beta libraries employed iRepertoire HTBI primers in conjunction with Arm-PCR of CDR3 regions. A single record per CDR3 protein comes from TCRdb applying MiXCR to the multiplex PCR reads. Among roughly 450,000 distinct CDR3 sequences listed, 22% were seen once. Here the sequenced sample was peripheral blood mononuclear cells (PBMCs), taken when the disease was refractory, from a patient treated with antithyroid drugs. All receptors come from a female donor with Graves disease.

This clonotype occurred a few times. The V call is TRBV20-1, the J call TRBJ1-6; D call uncertain. CDR3 length equals 13 residues. Trimming removed 6 bases at V and 10 bases at J, with 16 bases between. Germline assignment: CDR1 DFQATT and CDR2 SNEGSKA (reference sequence). The CDR3 is CSANEVEESPLHF. In DNA form, the CDR3 reads TGCAGTGCCAACGAGGTCGAAGAGTCACCCCTCCACTTT.

The chain links TRBV20-1 to TRBJ1-2; no clear D. Trimming stripped 5 bases from V and 4 bases from J, with 20 bases between. The CDR3 has 15 amino acids. Germline lookup yields CDR1 DFQATT and CDR2 SNEGSKA (reference sequence). CDR3 protein: CSAPLITVRTYGYTF. The CDR3 nucleotides are TGCAGTGCTCCCCTAATTACCGTGCGGACCTATGGCTACACCTTC.

This clonotype was detected many times. The chain has TRBV12-3 or TRBV12-4 and TRBJ2-5; D possibly corresponds to TRBD1 (5 bases). The CDR3 contains 14 residues. Trimming removed 7 bases at V and 3 bases at J, with 15 bases between. The DNA for the CDR3 is TGTGCCAGCACGGCGGTGTTAGGGGAAGAGACCCAGTACTTC. It encodes CASTAVLGEETQYF.

The J gene is TRBJ1-1, the V gene TRBV4-1, with TRBD1 matching over 8 bases. There are 14 residues in the CDR3. Trimming took 6 bases from V and 6 from J; bases not matched to a gene: 9. Germline V lookup: CDR1 MGHRA, CDR2 YSYEKL. The DNA of the CDR3 is TGCGCCAGCAGGCGGGACGGACAGGGTGCTGAAGCTTTCTTT. Translated: CASRRDGQGAEAFF.

Many counts were recorded for this clonotype. The chain is built from TRBV20-1 and TRBJ1-2, with D hard to call. Trimming left V 5 bases short and J 3 bases short, with 10 bases between. Germline-derived CDR1 and CDR2 are DFQATT and SNEGSKA (reference sequence). The CDR3 has 12 residues. Written as DNA, the CDR3 is TGCAGTGCTGGACTGTCGGACTATGGCTACACCTTC. Translated: CSAGLSDYGYTF.